This T cell receptor beta chain was documented in a study of tumor and adjacent non-tumor tissue in lung cancer. Turning to the study itself: The cohort had approximately 12 adenocarcinoma, 2 squamous cell and 1 small cell patients.

RNA was extracted from bulk tissue without any cell sorting. The CDR3 runs 14 residues. The germline gives CDR1 SGHAT, CDR2 FQNNGV. Three rounds of nested PCR, following a modified ARM-PCR protocol, produced the TCRbeta library. Each CDR3 protein gets one entry after TCRdb re-called the multiplex PCR reads with MiXCR. The sample has over 85,000 distinct CDR3 sequences, nearly 85% seen once. This clonotype was obtained from a man between 70 and 80 years old with non-small cell lung cancer. Specimen: lung tumor tissue. The chain links TRBV11-2 to TRBJ2-1; no clear D. CDR3 nucleotide sequence: TGTGCTAGGAGCCATGTACAAATTTACAATGAGCAGTTCTTC. Translation: CARSHVQIYNEQFF.